This entry lists 2 T cell receptor beta chains sequenced from one sample in a study of T cells after yellow fever vaccination. TCRdb reprocessed the 5' RACE reads with MiXCR, giving one entry per CDR3 protein. The table includes more than 300,000 distinct CDR3 sequences, over 8.5% detected once. This material consisted of CD4+ T cells sorted from PBMCs, taken 45 days after the yellow fever booster vaccination. Receptors were obtained from a man aged 18 to 35 who received the YFV17D yellow fever vaccine.

At least ten counts were recorded for this clonotype. The chain couples TRBV9 to TRBJ2-1; no definite D call. V lost 0 bases and J 5 bases, leaving 9 bases between the germline ends. The CDR3 has 14 residues. Germline V gives CDR1 SGDLS, CDR2 YYNGEE. As DNA, the CDR3 is TGTGCCAGCAGCGTAGGGGATAGAGACAATGAGCAGTTCTTC. Residues: CASSVGDRDNEQFF.

This clonotype showed up just a few times. V usage is TRBV3-1 and J usage is TRBJ1-2, with 9 bases aligning to TRBD1. This CDR3 contains 14 residues. Losses at the gene ends were 4 bases for V and 4 bases for J; bases not matched to a gene: 4. CDR1 and CDR2 from the germline V gene are LGHDT and YNNKEL (reference sequence). The CDR3 region has the DNA TGTGCCAGCAGCCGGGGACAGGGAGGCTATGGCTACACCTTC. Its translation: CASSRGQGGYGYTF.